The rows below give T cell receptor beta chains drawn from one sample of a study of blood T cell repertoires in COVID-19. Produced via immunoSEQ multiplex PCR; TCRdb's table is partial and in-frame only. Of 650,000 to 800,000 clones in the sample, 80% to 90% were seen once. Sequenced: peripheral blood. The origin of the receptors is a woman between 18 and 29 years old with acute or convalescent COVID-19. CDR3s include the opening cysteine and the closing phenylalanine or tryptophan. The D gene is left open where the match is weak. Not every row has a clone size; where given, it reads once, few, many or a size class.

cdr3_nt	cdr3_aa	v_call	j_call	clone_size	d_call
TGTGCCAGCAGCCCCACCCTAGCGGGGGCCTCCAATGAGCAGTTCTTC	CASSPTLAGASNEQFF	TRBV7-8	TRBJ2-1	once	TRBD2
TGTGCCAGCAACCCGACCGGGACAGGGATACATGGCTACACCTTC	CASNPTGTGIHGYTF	TRBV27	TRBJ1-2	-	TRBD1
TGTGCCAGCAGCCCCCGTAGTGATGTTGGAAACACCATATATTTT	CASSPRSDVGNTIYF	TRBV7-6	TRBJ1-3	-	-
TGTGCCAGCAGCTCTCCGAGGGGGGGAAGTGAAAAACTGTTTTTT	CASSSPRGGSEKLFF	TRBV7-9	TRBJ1-4	-	-
TGCGCCAGCACCACCTCCCTCACTGATAACAATGAGCAGTTCTTC	CASTTSLTDNNEQFF	TRBV10-1	TRBJ2-1	-	-
TGTGCCAGCAGTCGACAGGGCCCATATGGCTACACCTTC	CASSRQGPYGYTF	TRBV6-6	TRBJ1-2	-	TRBD1
TGTGCCAGCAGCCCTATTACACAGGGAGTGTTGAGCAATCAGCCCCAGCATTTT	CASSPITQGVLSNQPQHF	TRBV7-9	TRBJ1-5	-	-
TGCGCCAGCAGCTTGGGTCCGGGGGGTGAGGGCTACACCTTC	CASSLGPGGEGYTF	TRBV5-1	TRBJ1-2	-	-
TGTGCCACCAGTGATCCCCGGACAGGGCCGTATGGCTACACCTTC	CATSDPRTGPYGYTF	TRBV24-1	TRBJ1-2	few	TRBD1
TGTGCCAGCCCCGGGACAGTGGGAGGAAACACCATATATTTT	CASPGTVGGNTIYF	TRBV6-4	TRBJ1-3	-	TRBD1
TGCGCCAGCAGCTTCCAGGGGGCGGGAGAGACCCAGTACTTC	CASSFQGAGETQYF	TRBV5-1	TRBJ2-5	-	TRBD1
TGCGCCAGCAGCCCACCGGGAAGGGACACCAAAGCTTTCTTT	CASSPPGRDTKAFF	TRBV5-1	TRBJ1-1	-	-
TGTGCCAGCAGTGACGGCGCGGGGGGGAATACGCAGTATTTT	CASSDGAGGNTQYF	TRBV6-4	TRBJ2-3	-	TRBD2
TGTGCCACCAGCAGAACGACAGTCTCTGGGGCCAACGTCCTGACTTTC	CATSRTTVSGANVLTF	TRBV15	TRBJ2-6	-	-
TGTGCCAGCAGCGTAGGGCGGATGAACACTGAAGCTTTCTTT	CASSVGRMNTEAFF	TRBV9	TRBJ1-1	-	-
TGTGCCAGCAGCTTAGTAGGACAGCGCACCGGGGAGCTGTTTTTT	CASSLVGQRTGELFF	TRBV7-2	TRBJ2-2	-	-
TGTGCCAGTAGCCTGAGCCTCTACAATGAGCAGTTCTTC	CASSLSLYNEQFF	TRBV28	TRBJ2-1	-	-
TGCGCCAGCAGCCTTGGGGGGGGCGTTGTGCGCGAGCAGTACTTC	CASSLGGGVVREQYF	TRBV5-1	TRBJ2-7	once	-
TGTGCCAGCAGTGACAGGTGGACTAGCGGGCACAATGAGCAGTTCTTC	CASSDRWTSGHNEQFF	TRBV7-7	TRBJ2-1	-	TRBD2
TGTGCCAGCAGCTTGTTGGGGGACAACATTAATTCACCCCTCCACTTT	CASSLLGDNINSPLHF	TRBV5-6	TRBJ1-6	-	-
TGTGCCAGTAGTATAGGCCCCGGACAGGAAGCTTTCTTT	CASSIGPGQEAFF	TRBV19	TRBJ1-1	-	-
TGTGCCAGTAGTATAGGGGGGGGCGAAGCTTTCTTT	CASSIGGGEAFF	TRBV19	TRBJ1-1	once	-
TGTGCCAGCAGATCCGGGACAGGGGACGAGCAGTACTTC	CASRSGTGDEQYF	TRBV27	TRBJ2-7	-	TRBD1
TGTGCCAGCAGCTTGGGCCCACAGGGGGTGGGCCAGCCCCAGCATTTT	CASSLGPQGVGQPQHF	TRBV5-4	TRBJ1-5	-	TRBD1
TGTGCCAGCAGCGTAGGGGGTTCGGCGGGAGATACGCAGTATTTT	CASSVGGSAGDTQYF	TRBV9	TRBJ2-3	-	-
TGTGCCAGCAGGACTGGAGGGCTAGGCTACACCTTC	CASRTGGLGYTF	TRBV28	TRBJ1-2	-	-
TGCAGCGTCCGGGACAGGGTTATGGGGATGTATGGCTACACCTTC	CSVRDRVMGMYGYTF	TRBV29-1	TRBJ1-2	-	TRBD1
TGTGCCACCAGCAGACCTGAACAGGAGAGCGGGGAGCTGTTTTTT	CATSRPEQESGELFF	TRBV15	TRBJ2-2	-	-
TGTGCTAGTGGTTTCCTAGCGGGGGGCCTGGGAGAGCAGTTCTTC	CASGFLAGGLGEQFF	TRBV12-5	TRBJ2-1	once	TRBD2
TGTGCCAGCAGTACCCAGCGGGGGCGAACAGATACGCAGTATTTT	CASSTQRGRTDTQYF	TRBV6-5	TRBJ2-3	-	TRBD2
TGTGCCAGCAGGATCGGGACAGTTAATCAGCCCCAGCATTTT	CASRIGTVNQPQHF	TRBV2	TRBJ1-5	-	TRBD1
TGTGCCAGTAGTCTACGTCCCGGGACAGGGTCCGAAGCTTTCTTT	CASSLRPGTGSEAFF	TRBV19	TRBJ1-1	-	TRBD1
TGTGCCAGCACTTCGGACAGTTTTAATGAAAAACTGTTTTTT	CASTSDSFNEKLFF	TRBV6-5	TRBJ1-4	-	-
TGTGCCATCAGAGCGAACACCCAAAGTACTGAAGCTTTCTTT	CAIRANTQSTEAFF	TRBV10-3	TRBJ1-1	-	-
TGTGCCAGCAGCTTGGATAGTAAGACTCCTTTCTTT	CASSLDSKTPFF	TRBV5-6	TRBJ1-1	-	-
TGCGCCAGCAGCCCGGAGTGGAGCTCCTACAATGAGCAGTTCTTC	CASSPEWSSYNEQFF	TRBV5-1	TRBJ2-1	-	-
TGTGCCAGCAGCTTACCTATACTCTATGGCTACACCTTC	CASSLPILYGYTF	TRBV7-2	TRBJ1-2	-	-
TGTGCCAGCAGTAGGCGGGACAGGGGAGGAGAGACCCAGTACTTC	CASSRRDRGGETQYF	TRBV2	TRBJ2-5	-	TRBD1
TGTGCCAGCAGCTTAGCGCTGATACACATTCCCCCTGAAGCTTTCTTT	CASSLALIHIPPEAFF	TRBV7-2	TRBJ1-1	-	-
TGTGCCAGCAGTTACTCTACAGGGCCCCAGCATTTT	CASSYSTGPQHF	TRBV6-5	TRBJ1-5	-	-
TGTGCCAGCAGTGCCGTACGACAGCGTGCGTCGAACACTGAAGCTTTCTTT	CASSAVRQRASNTEAFF	TRBV2	TRBJ1-1	-	-
TGTGCCAGCAGCTTAGGGGGCAGGGGGTCACCCCTCCACTTT	CASSLGGRGSPLHF	TRBV7-2	TRBJ1-6	few	TRBD1
TGTGCCAGCAGTGACTCTGCCCAGGGGAACAATGAGCAGTTCTTC	CASSDSAQGNNEQFF	TRBV6-4	TRBJ2-1	-	-
TGTGCCAGCAGCCAAGACCTTAACTATGGCTACACCTTC	CASSQDLNYGYTF	TRBV14	TRBJ1-2	-	-
TGCGCCAGCAGCGCCCTGACAGGGGGAAATGAAAAACTGTTTTTT	CASSALTGGNEKLFF	TRBV5-1	TRBJ1-4	-	TRBD1
TGTGCCAGCAGCTTGGCGCAGGGAATGGCTTTCTTT	CASSLAQGMAFF	TRBV5-6	TRBJ1-1	-	-
TGTGCCAGCAGTGACCCCGATGGCTACACCTTC	CASSDPDGYTF	TRBV6-4	TRBJ1-2	-	-
TGTGCCAGCAAATCCGGACAGACCACCGGGGAGCTGTTTTTT	CASKSGQTTGELFF	TRBV2	TRBJ2-2	once	-
TGTGCCAGCAGCTCCACCCAGGGGGCAGCTTTCTTT	CASSSTQGAAFF	TRBV7-3	TRBJ1-1	-	TRBD1
TGTGCCAGCATTGGAGGTTTCTCCTACGAGCAGTACTTC	CASIGGFSYEQYF	TRBV6-5	TRBJ2-7	once	-
TGTGCCATATCCGACAAGCAACCGAATCAGCCCCAGCATTTT	CAISDKQPNQPQHF	TRBV15	TRBJ1-5	-	-
TGTGCCAGCAGCTCTACTAACACCGGGGAGCTGTTTTTT	CASSSTNTGELFF	TRBV12-3/TRBV12-4	TRBJ2-2	-	-
TGTGCCAGCAGCCCACCCGGACAGGGTCGGAACTATGGCTACACCTTC	CASSPPGQGRNYGYTF	TRBV11-2	TRBJ1-2	once	TRBD1
TGTGCCAGCAGTTTATCAGGGGGCTGGTATGGCTACACCTTC	CASSLSGGWYGYTF	TRBV27	TRBJ1-2	-	TRBD1
TGTGCCAGCAGTTCGAGAGAGACAGAATTTAATTCACCCCTCCACTTT	CASSSRETEFNSPLHF	TRBV27	TRBJ1-6	-	-
TGTGCCAGCACCGAAGGGGGTAGGGAGACAGATACGCAGTATTTT	CASTEGGRETDTQYF	TRBV2	TRBJ2-3	-	-
TGTGCCAGCTCACCACTTTCAAGTGGGGGGTACGATGGCACTGAAGCTTTCTTT	CASSPLSSGGYDGTEAFF	TRBV18	TRBJ1-1	-	-
TGTGCCAGCGGAGGGGCAGCCCTTAACTACGAGCAGTACTTC	CASGGAALNYEQYF	TRBV28	TRBJ2-7	-	-
TGCGCCAGCACCCGGGGGGCTGACTACGAGCAGTACTTC	CASTRGADYEQYF	TRBV5-1	TRBJ2-7	-	-
TGTGCCAGCAGCCCAGCGGGTTTCGACACAGATACGCAGTATTTT	CASSPAGFDTDTQYF	TRBV7-2	TRBJ2-3	once	-